This T cell receptor (beta chain) was captured in a study of T cell clones after liver transplantation. For the study at large: TCRbeta sequencing after a pre-transplant mixed lymphocyte reaction identified graft-donor-reactive clones, later tracked in post-transplant blood. Three of eight recipients were HCV-positive; others had non-autoimmune, non-viral indications. Draws occurred before transplant, before withdrawal, and after complete or failed withdrawal.

Comments on this clone: The antigen remains unidentified.

The CDR3 is made up of 15 amino acids. Germline V gene sequence: CDR1 SGHRS, CDR2 YFSETQ. The V gene end was trimmed by 0 bases and the J gene end by 8 bases; junction bases not matched to a gene: 6. General study findings and limits: Graft donor-reactive T cells may have migrated into the graft rather than being deleted.

Method: immunoSEQ multiplex PCR; TCRdb's copy keeps in-frame clones and lacks some. The sample holds roughly 100,000 clones, about 86% seen once. The sequences come from CD4+ T cells from blood, collected approximately 50 months after liver transplant. The V call is TRBV5-1, the J call TRBJ2-1; 9 positions match TRBD2. The receptor's source is a human patient who received a liver transplant. The graft donor may be the source of some T cells. CDR3 amino acids: CASSLVAGGQYEQFF. The CDR3 bases are TGCGCCAGCAGCTTGGTCGCGGGAGGGCAATATGAGCAGTTCTTC.